Each of the 32 T cell receptor beta chains below was sequenced from the same sample in a study of cytomegalovirus exposure and HLA in healthy donors. Vbeta (60) and Jbeta (13) primers were used in the PCR. Using immunoSEQ multiplex PCR, the repertoire was profiled, and TCRdb retains in-frame clones only, with some absent. The sample contains under 250,000 clones, over 65% of which appear only once. The material sequenced was PBMCs. The receptors derive from a human donor in good health.

The rearrangement joins TRBV11-1 to TRBJ2-7; TRBD1 matches at 9 bases. J gave up 5 bases and V 6 bases, and 14 bases lay outside the gene matches. Germline lookup yields CDR1 SGHAT and CDR2 FQDESV (reference sequence). The CDR3 length is 16 residues. The CDR3 DNA reads as TGTGCCAGCAGTTTTAATACGGGACAGGGATTCAACGAGCAGTACTTC. This encodes CASSFNTGQGFNEQYF.

The J gene is TRBJ2-3, the V gene TRBV11-3, with 10 bases aligning to TRBD1. There are 15 residues in the CDR3. From germline, CDR1 is SGHNT and CDR2 YENEEA. With V trimmed by 4 bases and J by 9 bases, 10 bases remained unmatched. CDR3: CASSSTGTGEGTQYF. CDR3 DNA: TGTGCCAGCAGCTCCACCGGGACAGGGGAAGGAACGCAGTATTTT.

The chain joins TRBV6-5 to TRBJ1-5; 9 bases map to TRBD1. V lost 0 bases and J lost 7; bases outside the gene matches: 4. The CDR3 extends over 15 amino acids. CDR1 MNHEY and CDR2 SVGAGI come from the germline V gene. The DNA for the CDR3 is TGTGCCAGCAGTTACTCGGGACAGGGCAGCCAGCCCCAGCATTTT. Translated: CASSYSGQGSQPQHF.

The chain employs TRBV9 and TRBJ2-2; D remains unclear. The CDR3 sequence is 16 residues long. V lost 1 base, J lost 6 bases, and 16 bases lay in between. The V gene's germline CDR1 is SGDLS and CDR2 YYNGEE. CDR3 loop: CASSVSVVRSSGELFF. The CDR3 DNA reads as TGTGCCAGCAGCGTAAGTGTAGTTCGGTCATCCGGGGAGCTGTTTTTT.

The genes are TRBV5-1 and TRBJ2-5; TRBD2 aligns across 11 bases. Germline loops: CDR1 SGHRS, CDR2 YFSETQ. Losses at the gene ends were 0 bases for V and 0 bases for J; bases not matched to a gene: 19. The length of the CDR3 is 22 residues. The CDR3 region has the DNA TGCGCCAGCAGCTTGGTTTCACCCGGGACTAGCGGAACCTGGCGGCACCAAGAGACCCAGTACTTC. Translation gives CASSLVSPGTSGTWRHQETQYF.

The V call is TRBV2, the J call TRBJ1-2, with 7 bases aligning to TRBD1. V lost 6 bases, J lost 7 bases, and 8 bases stayed unmatched. The CDR3 is 13 residues long. Germline V CDR1 and CDR2: SNHLY, FYNNEI. The CDR3 sequence is CASRYPTGVGYTF. In DNA, the CDR3 is TGTGCCAGCAGGTACCCTACAGGGGTTGGCTACACCTTC.

This chain connects TRBV19 to TRBJ1-1; 8 bases match TRBD1. CDR1 and CDR2 from the germline V gene are LNHDA and SQIVND (reference sequence). CDR3 length equals 15 residues. J lost 0 bases, V lost 7 bases, and 7 bases had no gene match. The DNA for the CDR3 is TGTGCCAGTATGCAGGGGGCGATTTTGAACACTGAAGCTTTCTTT. Encoded protein: CASMQGAILNTEAFF.

The chain carries TRBV28 and TRBJ2-3; maybe TRBD1 (6 bases). V was pared by 4 bases and J by 8 bases, with 19 bases between. This CDR3 comprises 15 residues. Germline V CDR1 and CDR2: MDHEN, SYDVKM. CDR3 in amino acids: CASSSSDSQGGTQYF. The CDR3 DNA reads as TGTGCCAGCAGTTCCTCGGACAGCCAAGGGGGTACGCAGTATTTT.

The chain has TRBV4-1 and TRBJ1-5; D unclear. This CDR3 spans 18 amino acids. Trimming left V 0 bases short and J 7 bases short, with 22 bases between. Per germline, CDR1 MGHRA and CDR2 YSYEKL. The CDR3 DNA reads as TGCGCCAGCAGCCAAGATATGCGGAGGGCAGCTAACGGGCAGCCCCAGCATTTT. This sequence encodes CASSQDMRRAANGQPQHF.

This clone occurred a few times. The chain has TRBV2 and TRBJ2-5; 8 nucleotides line up with TRBD2. CDR3 size: 14 residues. From germline, CDR1 is SNHLY and CDR2 FYNNEI. V shed 7 bases, J shed 4 bases, and the junction held 8 bases outside the gene matches. CDR3 in amino acids: CASNEVGGAETQYF. CDR3 in DNA: TGTGCCAGCAACGAGGTCGGGGGGGCAGAGACCCAGTACTTC. Full variable domain (rest looked up from reference TRBV2 and TRBJ2-5): EPEVTQTPSHQVTQMGQEVILRCVPISNHLYFYWYRQILGQKVEFLVSFYNNEISEKSEIFDDQFSVERPDGSNFTLKIRSTKLEDSAMYFCASNEVGGAETQYFGPGTRLLVL.

The chain employs TRBV6-5 and TRBJ2-5; 7 positions match TRBD2. Germline CDR1 and CDR2: MNHEY and SVGAGI. The trim removed 6 bases at V and 5 bases at J, leaving 9 bases unmatched. CDR3 length: 14 residues. In DNA, the CDR3 is TGTGCCAGCAGCACCGGACTAGAGGAGGAGACCCAGTACTTC. Its translation: CASSTGLEEETQYF.

The J gene is TRBJ2-5, the V gene TRBV1; TRBD2 was called by the table and not checked on the DNA. TRBV1 is a known pseudogene. The CDR3 consists of 16 residues. CDR3 sequence (DNA): TGCACCAGCAGCCAAGATCCCCAGACTAGGTTGGAGACCCAGTACTTC. Amino acids: CTSSQDPQTRLETQYF.

The chain is built from TRBV21-1 and TRBJ2-5; the DNA was not compared with TRBD2, the D call given in the table. TRBV21-1 has pseudogene status. The length of the CDR3 is 15 residues. CDR3 sequence: CASSALLAGAKTQYF. The CDR3 DNA sequence: TGTGCCAGCAGCGCCCTACTAGCGGGAGCAAAGACCCAGTACTTC.

This chain connects TRBV7-3 to TRBJ2-7, with 11 bases identical to TRBD2. Germline CDR1 is SGHTA and CDR2 is FQGTGA. The CDR3 spans 14 residues. V was pared by 4 bases and J by 4 bases, with 3 bases of the junction left unmatched. The DNA for the CDR3 is TGTGCCAGCAGCTCCGGGACTAGCGGTTACGAGCAGTACTTC. Translated, it gives CASSSGTSGYEQYF.

The chain uses TRBV28 and TRBJ1-2, with D tentatively TRBD1 (5 bases). CDR1 MDHEN and CDR2 SYDVKM come from the germline V gene. The germline V and J ends were trimmed by 8 bases and 0 bases, with 16 bases remaining between them. This CDR3 is 15 amino acids long. CDR3 in amino acids: CASSNAAGANYGYTF. CDR3 nucleotide sequence: TGTGCCAGCTCAAACGCGGCGGGGGCTAACTATGGCTACACCTTC.

The chain has TRBV28 and TRBJ1-1; 8 nucleotides agree with TRBD1. Germline lookup yields CDR1 MDHEN and CDR2 SYDVKM. After removal of 4 bases from V and 5 bases from J, the junction contained 9 bases not matched to a gene. CDR3 size: 15 residues. The CDR3 is CASSSPGTGRTEAFF. In DNA form, the CDR3 reads TGTGCCAGCAGTTCTCCCGGGACAGGCAGGACTGAAGCTTTCTTT.

The chain carries TRBV6-6 and TRBJ2-5; D perhaps matches TRBD2 (5 bases). The J call may be wrong; the DNA end is better matched by TRBJ2-7. The germline gives CDR1 MNHNY, CDR2 SVGAGI (reference sequence). The CDR3 contains 12 residues. The CDR3 loop is CASRLGAHEQYF. Here the CDR3 DNA reads TGTGCCAGCAGGCTGGGAGCTCACGAGCAGTACTTC.

This clone appeared a single time. V gene TRBV4-2 combines with J gene TRBJ2-2; 9 nucleotides align to TRBD1. This CDR3 spans 15 amino acids. Germline trimming cut 3 bases from V and 3 bases from J; bases unmatched to any gene: 2. Per the germline V gene, CDR1 is LGHNA and CDR2 is YNFKEQ. As DNA, the CDR3 is TGTGCCAGCAGCCAGGGGACAGGGTACACCGGGGAGCTGTTTTTT. Translating gives CASSQGTGYTGELFF.

The chain is built from TRBV4-3 and TRBJ2-7, with TRBD2 as a possible D gene (5 bases). Per germline, CDR1 LGHNA and CDR2 YSLEER. The CDR3 sequence is 14 residues long. Trimming pared 2 bases from V and 7 bases from J, leaving 15 bases between. CDR3 amino acids: CASSQSRLAIEQYF. In DNA form, the CDR3 reads TGCGCCAGCAGCCAAAGTAGGCTAGCAATTGAGCAGTACTTC.

The gene calls are TRBV2 and TRBJ2-1; TRBD2 matches 10 bases. This CDR3 is 15 amino acids long. The J segment lost 8 bases and the V segment lost 3 bases, leaving 7 bases of the junction unmatched. CDR1 and CDR2 (germline): SNHLY, FYNNEI. The CDR3 DNA sequence: TGTGCCAGCAGTGATCTAGCGGGAGTTGTATATGAGCAGTTCTTC. This sequence encodes CASSDLAGVVYEQFF.

The V gene is TRBV6-4, the J gene TRBJ2-1; TRBD2 agrees at 13 bases. The CDR3 length is 16 residues. V shed 3 bases, J shed 8 bases, and the junction held 7 bases outside the gene matches. The germline V gene encodes CDR1 MRHNA and CDR2 SNTAGT. The CDR3 reads CASSEGLAGSGDEQFF. CDR3 sequence (DNA): TGTGCCAGCAGTGAGGGACTAGCGGGGTCAGGCGATGAGCAGTTCTTC.

This sequence joins TRBV4-1 and TRBJ2-2, with D maybe TRBD2 (6 bases). CDR1 and CDR2 (germline): MGHRA, YSYEKL. The CDR3 has 17 amino acids. V gave up 1 base and J gave up 1 base, with 13 bases separating them. The DNA of the CDR3 is TGCGCCAGCAGCCAAGCACGAGCGGGCTTGAACACCGGGGAGCTGTTTTTT. This translates into CASSQARAGLNTGELFF.

The rearrangement links TRBV9 to TRBJ2-7, with 11 bases matching TRBD2. The germline V gene has CDR1 SGDLS and CDR2 YYNGEE. This CDR3 comprises 17 residues. J was trimmed by 4 bases and V by 3 bases; bases with no gene match: 12. DNA of the CDR3: TGTGCCAGCAGCGGCGGTGGGCTAGCGGGAGGAGGGTACGAGCAGTACTTC. Protein product: CASSGGGLAGGGYEQYF.

The chain carries TRBV6-1 and TRBJ2-7, with TRBD1 matching 8 bases. The V segment lost 2 bases and the J segment 6 bases; nucleotides outside the gene matches: 6. There are 14 residues in the CDR3. The germline V gene has CDR1 MNHNS and CDR2 SASEGT. The CDR3 here is CASSERQGLSEQYF. CDR3 in DNA: TGTGCCAGCAGTGAACGACAGGGGCTCAGCGAGCAGTACTTC.

The CDR3 sequence: CASSLVGTGGSVSSYEQYF. CDR3 nucleotides: TGTGCCAGCAGCTTAGTCGGGACAGGGGGGTCAGTGAGCTCCTACGAGCAGTACTTC. This chain joins TRBV7-2 and TRBJ2-7; 11 nucleotides agree with TRBD1. This CDR3 is built from 19 residues. Germline assignment: CDR1 SGHTA and CDR2 FQGNSA. After removal of 1 base from V and 0 bases from J, the junction contained 11 bases not matched to a gene.

The J gene is TRBJ2-7, the V gene TRBV28, with 11 positions matching TRBD1. V shed 5 bases and J 2 bases; nucleotides not matched to a gene: 5. The CDR3 has 15 residues. Per germline, CDR1 MDHEN and CDR2 SYDVKM. DNA of the CDR3: TGTGCCAGCAGTACAACGGGACAGGGGGCCTACGAGCAGTACTTC. Its translation is CASSTTGQGAYEQYF.

CDR3 nucleotides: TGTGCCTGGAGTGCCCCCGGGACAGGACGCTACGAGCAGTACTTC. It yields the protein CAWSAPGTGRYEQYF. The chain employs TRBV30 and TRBJ2-7, with 8 bases that match TRBD1. V gave up 1 base and J gave up 3 bases; unmatched junction bases: 8. CDR3 size: 15 residues. Germline V gene data show CDR1 as GTSNPN and CDR2 as SVGIG (reference sequence).

The sample holds one count of this clone. Other DNA sequences of this sample code for an identical CDR3. Here the CDR3 reads CASSQEASGTYEQYF. CDR3 nucleotides: TGTGCCAGCAGCCAAGAAGCCAGCGGGACCTACGAGCAGTACTTC. The chain links TRBV4-2 to TRBJ2-7, with 7 bases fitting TRBD2. Germline lookup yields CDR1 LGHNA and CDR2 YNFKEQ. This CDR3 has 15 residues. The J segment lost 2 bases and the V segment lost 0 bases, leaving 4 bases of the junction unmatched.

The chain has TRBV6-1 and TRBJ2-7, with 8 bases matching TRBD1. Germline V gene data show CDR1 as MNHNS and CDR2 as SASEGT. The CDR3 is 15 residues long. Unmatched junction bases numbered 7, after V lost 2 bases and J lost 4 bases. CDR3 amino acids: CASSEYGTGDYEQYF. The DNA of the CDR3 is TGTGCCAGCAGTGAATACGGGACAGGAGATTACGAGCAGTACTTC.

This chain connects TRBV5-1 to TRBJ2-1, with 8 bases lining up with TRBD2. Per the germline V gene, CDR1 is SGHRS and CDR2 is YFSETQ. CDR3 length: 15 amino acids. V dropped 2 bases and J dropped 2; count of bases not matched to a gene: 3. For the CDR3, the DNA is TGCGCCAGCAGCTTAAATAGCGGGGCCTACAATGAGCAGTTCTTC. Its translation is CASSLNSGAYNEQFF.

J is TRBJ2-3 and V is TRBV2; D not resolved. The CDR3 runs 15 residues. CDR1 SNHLY and CDR2 FYNNEI come from the germline V gene. V lost 4 bases and J lost 6, with 17 bases in between. The CDR3 is CASSGATQKRDTQYF. The CDR3 bases are TGTGCCAGCAGTGGGGCTACACAGAAAAGGGATACGCAGTATTTT.

The count of this clone is one. The CDR3 loop reads CASSQGYSYEQYF. The CDR3 nucleotides are TGTGCCAGCAGTCAGGGATACTCCTACGAGCAGTACTTC. The chain combines TRBV6-5 with TRBJ2-7, with TRBD1 as a possible D gene (5 bases). V was pared by 5 bases and J by 0 bases, with 8 bases between. CDR1 is MNHEY, CDR2 SVGAGI, per germline. CDR3 size: 13 residues.